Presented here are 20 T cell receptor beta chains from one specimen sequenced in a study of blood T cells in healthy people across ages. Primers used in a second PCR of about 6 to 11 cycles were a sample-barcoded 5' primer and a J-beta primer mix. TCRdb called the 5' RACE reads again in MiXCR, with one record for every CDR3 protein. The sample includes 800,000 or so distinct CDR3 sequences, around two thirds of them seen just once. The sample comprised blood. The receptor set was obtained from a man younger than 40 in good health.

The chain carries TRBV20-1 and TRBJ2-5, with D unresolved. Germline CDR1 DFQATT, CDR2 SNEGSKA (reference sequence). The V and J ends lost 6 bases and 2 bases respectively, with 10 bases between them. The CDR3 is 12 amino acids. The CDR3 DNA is TGCAGTGCCCGAAGGCAGCAAGAGACCCAGTACTTC. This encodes CSARRQQETQYF.

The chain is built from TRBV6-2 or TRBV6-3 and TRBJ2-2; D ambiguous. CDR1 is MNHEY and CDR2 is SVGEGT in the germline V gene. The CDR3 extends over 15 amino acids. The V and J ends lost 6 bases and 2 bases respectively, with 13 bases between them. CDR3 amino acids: CASSRPPPNTGELFF. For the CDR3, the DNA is TGTGCCAGCAGCCGACCCCCCCCTAACACCGGGGAGCTGTTTTTT.

The CDR3 DNA follows: TGTGCCAGCAGTCCAAACTTCGGGAGCTACGAGCAGTACTTC. Its protein product is CASSPNFGSYEQYF. This chain joins TRBV12-3 or TRBV12-4 and TRBJ2-7, with D perhaps matching TRBD2 (6 bases). The CDR3 is 14 residues long. V lost 5 bases and J lost 3, with 14 bases in between.

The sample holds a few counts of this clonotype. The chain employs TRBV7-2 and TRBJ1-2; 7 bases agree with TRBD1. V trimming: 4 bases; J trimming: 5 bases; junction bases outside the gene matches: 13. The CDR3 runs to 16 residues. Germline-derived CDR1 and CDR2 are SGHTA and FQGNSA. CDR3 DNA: TGTGCCAGCAGCTGGGCCCCCGGGACAGCCACATATGGCTACACCTTC. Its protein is CASSWAPGTATYGYTF.

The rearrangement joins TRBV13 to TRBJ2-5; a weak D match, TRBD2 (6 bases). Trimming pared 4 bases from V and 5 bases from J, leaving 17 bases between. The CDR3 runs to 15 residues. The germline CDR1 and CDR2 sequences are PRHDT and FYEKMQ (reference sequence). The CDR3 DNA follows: TGTGCCAGCAGCTCTCAGGAGGGTGGATGGGAGACCCAGTACTTC. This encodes CASSSQEGGWETQYF.

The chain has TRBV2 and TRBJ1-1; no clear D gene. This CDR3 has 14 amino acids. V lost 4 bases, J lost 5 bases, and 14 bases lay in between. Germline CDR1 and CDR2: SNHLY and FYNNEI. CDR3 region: CASSASRLWTEAFF. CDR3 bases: TGTGCCAGCAGTGCGTCAAGGCTTTGGACTGAAGCTTTCTTT.

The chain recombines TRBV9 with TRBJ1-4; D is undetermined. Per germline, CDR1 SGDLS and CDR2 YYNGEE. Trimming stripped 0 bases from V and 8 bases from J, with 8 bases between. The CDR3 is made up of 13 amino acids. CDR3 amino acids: CASSVDMEEKLFF. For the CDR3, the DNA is TGTGCCAGCAGCGTAGATATGGAAGAAAAACTGTTTTTT.

The CDR3 is CASSLEVDTQYF. CDR3 DNA: TGCGCCAGCAGCTTGGAGGTGGATACGCAGTATTTT. The chain links TRBV5-1 to TRBJ2-3; the D is unclear. The CDR3 is 12 residues long. Germline V gives CDR1 SGHRS, CDR2 YFSETQ. Trimming shortened V by 0 bases and J by 6 bases, and 5 bases separated the two germline ends.

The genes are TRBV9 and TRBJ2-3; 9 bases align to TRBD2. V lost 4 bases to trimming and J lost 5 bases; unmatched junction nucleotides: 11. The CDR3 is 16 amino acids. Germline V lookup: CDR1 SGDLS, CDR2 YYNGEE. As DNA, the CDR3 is TGTGCCAGCAGCCCCTGGGGCGGGGGGGCTGGAGATACGCAGTATTTT. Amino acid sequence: CASSPWGGGAGDTQYF.

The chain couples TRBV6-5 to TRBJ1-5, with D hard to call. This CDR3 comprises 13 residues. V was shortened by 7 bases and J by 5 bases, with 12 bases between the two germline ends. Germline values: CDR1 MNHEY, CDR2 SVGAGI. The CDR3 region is CASKREGDQPQHF. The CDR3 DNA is TGTGCCAGCAAGAGGGAGGGCGATCAGCCCCAGCATTTT.

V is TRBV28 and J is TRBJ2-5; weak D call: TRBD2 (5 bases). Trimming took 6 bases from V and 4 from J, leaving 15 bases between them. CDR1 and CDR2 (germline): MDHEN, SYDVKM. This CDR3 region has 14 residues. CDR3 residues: CASRPVGRGETQYF. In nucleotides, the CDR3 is TGTGCCAGCAGGCCAGTTGGTCGGGGAGAGACCCAGTACTTC.

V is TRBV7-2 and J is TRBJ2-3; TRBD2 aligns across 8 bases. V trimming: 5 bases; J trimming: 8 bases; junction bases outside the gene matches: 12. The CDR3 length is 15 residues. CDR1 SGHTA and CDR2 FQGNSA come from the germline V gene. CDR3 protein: CASSPSGGGGVTQYF. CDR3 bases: TGTGCCAGCAGCCCCTCCGGGGGGGGAGGGGTTACGCAGTATTTT.

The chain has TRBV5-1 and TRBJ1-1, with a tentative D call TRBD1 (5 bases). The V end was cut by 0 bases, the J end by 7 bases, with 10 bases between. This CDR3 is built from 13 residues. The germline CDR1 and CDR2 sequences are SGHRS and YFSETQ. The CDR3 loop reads CASSLEGVFEAFF. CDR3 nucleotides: TGCGCCAGCAGCTTGGAAGGGGTATTTGAAGCTTTCTTT.

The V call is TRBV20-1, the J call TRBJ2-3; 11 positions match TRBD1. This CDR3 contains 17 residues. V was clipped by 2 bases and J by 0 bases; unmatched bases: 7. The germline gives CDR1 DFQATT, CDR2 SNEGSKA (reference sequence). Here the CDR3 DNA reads TGCAGTGCTAGATTCCTAGGACAGGGGGCGAGCACAGATACGCAGTATTTT. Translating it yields CSARFLGQGASTDTQYF.

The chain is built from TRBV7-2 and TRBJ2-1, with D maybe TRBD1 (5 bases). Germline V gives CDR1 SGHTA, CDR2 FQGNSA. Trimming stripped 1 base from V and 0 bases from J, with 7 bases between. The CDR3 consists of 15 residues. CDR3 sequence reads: CASSLEGYSYNEQFF. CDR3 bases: TGTGCCAGCAGCTTAGAGGGGTACTCCTACAATGAGCAGTTCTTC.

The CDR3 region has the DNA TGTGCCGTACTCTTGGGGGCTCCCTCCTACGAGCAGTACTTC. Amino acids: CAVLLGAPSYEQYF. This chain links TRBV10-3 with TRBJ2-7; D might be TRBD1 (6 bases). Trimming took off 11 bases at V and 0 bases at J, with 17 bases between the two ends. Germline CDR1 and CDR2: ENHRY and SYGVKD. CDR3 length equals 14 residues.

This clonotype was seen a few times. This CDR3 reads CASSLLGTDEQFF. Written as DNA, the CDR3 is TGTGCCAGCAGTTTATTGGGTACTGATGAGCAGTTCTTC. This chain connects TRBV12-3 or TRBV12-4 to TRBJ2-1; unclear D gene. V dropped 2 bases and J dropped 8 bases, with 10 bases sitting between them. The CDR3 contains 13 residues.

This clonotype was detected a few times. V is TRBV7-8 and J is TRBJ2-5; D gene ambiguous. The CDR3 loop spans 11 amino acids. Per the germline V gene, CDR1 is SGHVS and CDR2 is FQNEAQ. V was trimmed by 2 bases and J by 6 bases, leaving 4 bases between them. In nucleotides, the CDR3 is TGTGCCAGCAGCTTATTACAGACCCAGTACTTC. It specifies CASSLLQTQYF.

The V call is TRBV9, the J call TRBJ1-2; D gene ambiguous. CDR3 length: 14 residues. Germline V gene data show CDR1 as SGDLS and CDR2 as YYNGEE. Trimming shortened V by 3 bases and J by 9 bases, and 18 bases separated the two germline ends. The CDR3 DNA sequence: TGTGCCAGCAGCGACGCGCGGACCGTCCCTCGCTACACCTTC. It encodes CASSDARTVPRYTF.

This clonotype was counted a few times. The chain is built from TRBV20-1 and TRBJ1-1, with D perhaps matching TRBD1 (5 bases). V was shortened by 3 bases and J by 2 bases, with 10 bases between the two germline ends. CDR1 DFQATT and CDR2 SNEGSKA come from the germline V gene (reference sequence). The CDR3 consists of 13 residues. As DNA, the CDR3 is TGCAGTGCTAGCCAGGGTTACAACACTGAAGCTTTCTTT. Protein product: CSASQGYNTEAFF.